The next 15 T cell receptor beta chains were all read from a single sample in a study of T cells in Graves' hyperthyroidism and ophthalmopathy. RNA transcripts provided the source from which TCR beta CDR3 regions were amplified. Carried out on the TCR CDR3, a first-round RT-PCR used the HTBI primer set. TCRdb ran MiXCR on the multiplex PCR reads and lists one entry per CDR3 protein. The data contain roughly 500,000 distinct CDR3 sequences, over 35% of them seen just once; the ten biggest clones take up around 44%. Sequenced: peripheral blood or thyroid tissue (not recorded which). The receptors stem from an adult woman with Graves' disease, either hyperthyroidism or ophthalmopathy (not recorded which).

Details on this clonotype: Without the conserved terminal phenylalanine or tryptophan, this CDR3 likely stems from a read error. Because the CDR3's place on the DNA is in doubt, the DNA is left out and the CDR3 is given as listed by TCRdb. J is TRBJ1-3 and V is TRBV7-2; the table's D call TRBD1 went unverified against the DNA. Germline loops: CDR1 SGHTA, CDR2 FQGNSA. The CDR3 extends over 9 residues, inclusive of both ends. The CDR3 reads CASSSGVVM.

This chain links TRBV7-2 with TRBJ2-2, with 8 positions matching TRBD1. The CDR3 covers 16 residues. Germline lookup yields CDR1 SGHTA and CDR2 FQGNSA. The junction had 6 bases not matched to a gene; V was cut back by 6 bases and J by 0 bases. Here the CDR3 DNA reads TGTGCCAGCAGTCCGGGACAGGAATCGAACACCGGGGAGCTGTTTTTT. Protein product: CASSPGQESNTGELFF.

The rearrangement links TRBV29-1 to TRBJ2-5; TRBD1 aligns across 7 bases. Trimming took 6 bases from V and 9 from J; bases not matched to a gene: 16. The V gene's germline CDR1 is SQVTM and CDR2 ANQGSEA. CDR3 length: 14 residues. CDR3 loop: CSVVQGFGNQPQYF. CDR3 sequence (DNA): TGCAGCGTCGTACAGGGGTTTGGCAATCAGCCCCAGTACTTC. The variable domain in full, with the rest retrieved from reference TRBV29-1 and TRBJ2-5, is SAVISQKPSRDICQRGTSLTIQCQVDSQVTMMFWYRQQPGQSLTLIATANQGSEATYESGFVIDKFPISRPNLTFSTLTVSNMSPEDSSIYLCSVVQGFGNQPQYFGPGTRLLVL.

Only a few counts were recorded for this clonotype. The V and J genes are TRBV2 and TRBJ2-7, with D tentatively TRBD1 (6 bases). CDR1 and CDR2 from the germline V gene are SNHLY and FYNNEI. With 6 bases removed from V and 6 bases from J, the gap between germline ends came to 12 bases. The CDR3 has 12 residues. This CDR3 is CASRTDSSEQYF. DNA of the CDR3: TGTGCCAGCAGGACGGACAGTTCCGAGCAGTACTTC.

The CDR3 sequence: CASSAGGGMNTEAFF. As DNA, the CDR3 is TGTGCCAGCAGCGCCGGGGGGGGGATGAACACTGAAGCTTTCTTT. The rearrangement uses TRBV5-4 and TRBJ1-1, with TRBD1 as a possible D gene (5 bases). V lost 4 bases and J lost 0, with 13 bases in between. Germline V gives CDR1 SGHNT, CDR2 YYREEE (reference sequence). CDR3 length: 15 residues.

This clonotype has just a few counts. The V and J genes are TRBV18 and TRBJ2-5, with 9 nucleotides matching TRBD1. Germline CDR1 and CDR2: KGHSH and LQKENI. The CDR3 runs to 16 residues. With 4 bases clipped from V and 1 base from J, the junction kept 7 bases outside the gene matches. The CDR3 nucleotides read TGTGCCAGCTCACGGGGGACAGGGACTGCCCAAGAGACCCAGTACTTC. Translating gives CASSRGTGTAQETQYF.

This clonotype occurred many times. This rearrangement joins TRBV10-3 to TRBJ1-4; tentative D call: TRBD1 (5 bases). V dropped 0 bases and J dropped 11 bases, with 13 bases sitting between them. This CDR3 is built from 14 residues. Germline assignment: CDR1 ENHRY and CDR2 SYGVKD. The CDR3 sequence: CAISESTGEGKLFF. The DNA for the CDR3 is TGTGCCATCAGTGAGTCCACGGGGGAGGGGAAACTGTTTTTT.

This sequence joins TRBV3-1 and TRBJ1-5; TRBD1 is a possible D gene (6 bases). The CDR3 length is 16 residues. Germline V gene lookup returns CDR1 LGHDT and CDR2 YNNKEL (reference sequence). Deletions cut 4 bases from V and 4 bases from J, with 17 bases between. The CDR3 sequence is CASSPSWGAGNQPQHF. CDR3 in DNA: TGTGCCAGCAGCCCAAGTTGGGGGGCTGGGAATCAGCCCCAGCATTTT.

The chain employs TRBV20-1 and TRBJ2-3; D is uncertain. The CDR3 length is 12 residues. Germline V CDR1 and CDR2: DFQATT, SNEGSKA (reference sequence). The V and J ends lost 1 base and 4 bases respectively, with 6 bases between them. The CDR3 nucleotides read TGCAGTGCTAGAGGTGTGGCAGATACGCAGTATTTT. Encoded protein: CSARGVADTQYF.

This chain connects TRBV14 to TRBJ1-1; D is unclear. The V end was cut by 0 bases, the J end by 6 bases, with 11 bases between. The CDR3 totals 14 residues. Per germline, CDR1 SGHDN and CDR2 FVKESK. As DNA, the CDR3 is TGTGCCAGCAGCCAAGATCGAGGGTTCGCTGAAGCTTTCTTT. It codes for CASSQDRGFAEAFF.

This clonotype was recorded many times. V and J are TRBV7-9 and TRBJ2-7, with D possibly TRBD2 on 6 matching bases. Trimming pared 5 bases from V and 2 bases from J, leaving 19 bases between. The germline V gene encodes CDR1 SEHNR and CDR2 FQNEAQ (reference sequence). This CDR3 is 16 amino acids long. Written as DNA, the CDR3 is TGTGCCAGCAGCCAGTTCGGGACTCTCTCCGCCTACGAGCAGTACTTC. It yields the protein CASSQFGTLSAYEQYF. The full variable domain, rest sourced from reference TRBV7-9 and TRBJ2-7, is DTGVSQNPRHKITKRGQNVTFRCDPISEHNRLYWYRQTLGQGPEFLTYFQNEAQLEKSRLLSDRFSAERPKGSFSTLEIQRTEQGDSAMYLCASSQFGTLSAYEQYFGPGTRLTVT.

This sequence joins TRBV11-2 and TRBJ2-5; weak D call: TRBD2 (5 bases). This CDR3 comprises 16 residues. V was shortened by 5 bases and J by 2 bases, with 18 bases between the two germline ends. Germline V gene data show CDR1 as SGHAT and CDR2 as FQNNGV. CDR3: CASSVGVTPGQETQYF. The CDR3 DNA reads TGTGCCAGCAGCGTAGGTGTGACGCCGGGGCAAGAGACCCAGTACTTC.

This clonotype appeared many times. The chain employs TRBV20-1 and TRBJ2-7; D is perhaps TRBD2 (6 bases). Germline CDR1 and CDR2: DFQATT and SNEGSKA (reference sequence). This CDR3 is 14 amino acids long. With 4 bases removed from V and 0 bases from J, the gap between germline ends came to 13 bases. The CDR3 coding sequence is TGCAGTGCTATGGGCGGGGCCCACTCCTACGAGCAGTACTTC. It encodes CSAMGGAHSYEQYF.

Ten or more counts support this clonotype. The chain recombines TRBV20-1 with TRBJ1-2, with a tentative D call TRBD1 (5 bases). CDR1 and CDR2 from the germline V gene are DFQATT and SNEGSKA (reference sequence). Trimming cost V 5 bases and J 3 bases, with 10 bases left between them. This CDR3 region has 12 residues. The CDR3 DNA follows: TGCAGTGCTCCGACAGAAGACTATGGCTACACCTTC. This gives the protein CSAPTEDYGYTF.

The rearrangement uses TRBV29-1 and TRBJ2-7; D ambiguous. The CDR3 loop spans 12 amino acids. Germline loops: CDR1 SQVTM, CDR2 ANQGSEA. The V end was cut by 5 bases, the J end by 7 bases, with 15 bases between. The CDR3 region is CSVWNQAREQYF. CDR3 nucleotides: TGCAGCGTTTGGAACCAAGCGAGGGAGCAGTACTTC.